This T cell receptor beta chain was captured in a study of OX40 agonist ivuxolimab in advanced cancers. General study points: Clonal expansion was seen in CD4+ and CD8+ blood T cells by week 6 at 0.1 to 3.0 mg/kg.

TCRdb's table, derived via immunoSEQ multiplex PCR, lists solely in-frame clones and lacks some. Of about 17,000 clones listed, roughly 82% are singletons. To note about this clone: Its specificity is not known.

V was shortened by 1 base and J by 1 base, with 9 bases between the two germline ends. The length of the CDR3 is 15 residues. The germline V gene encodes CDR1 SGHTA and CDR2 FQGNSA. The sample in question was CD4+ or CD8+ T cells sorted from blood, obtained in a trial of the OX40 agonist ivuxolimab. The V and J genes are TRBV7-2 and TRBJ2-3, with no clear D. The receptor's source is an adult with an advanced solid tumor such as melanoma, head and neck, liver or kidney cancer. CDR3 loop: CASSLVGWGTDTQYF. The CDR3, as DNA: TGTGCCAGCAGCTTAGTAGGGTGGGGCACAGATACGCAGTATTTT.